This record concerns one TCR beta chain sequence. Study processing details: Amplifying reference gene primers gave estimates of nucleated cell counts. Clones were read by immunoSEQ multiplex PCR, and TCRdb kept only the in-frame ones, dropping some. That table gives V, J and clone size, and the DNA gave D and trimming. The data contain hundreds of thousands of clones, 89% of them seen just once; the ten biggest clones take up 9.5%. The sample is drawn from a study of blood T cell repertoires in COVID-19. Study at large: Specimens from acute and convalescent COVID-19 originated in the United States, Italy and Spain. PBMCs, B-cell-depleted T cells, or T cells were the source of the cDNA or gDNA that made up the material.

Those who participated ranged in age from roughly 18 to 90 years and resided in roughly 26 US areas. The CDR3 covers 16 residues. Germline-derived CDR1 and CDR2 are SGHTA and FQGTGA. V gave up 1 base and J gave up 0 bases; unmatched junction bases: 4. This sequence originates from a woman aged 40 to 50 who had recovered from COVID-19. J is TRBJ2-5 and V is TRBV7-3; TRBD2 matches at 8 bases. Specimen: PBMCs or T cells enriched from blood (not recorded which). CDR3 region: CASSLNAGGNQETQYF. CDR3 in DNA: TGTGCCAGCAGCTTAAACGCGGGGGGAAACCAAGAGACCCAGTACTTC.